These 7 T cell receptor beta chains were all obtained from the same sample, sequenced in a study of blood T cell repertoires in COVID-19. Some clones are missing from TCRdb's copy, which holds only in-frame ones; the method was immunoSEQ multiplex PCR. The data contain about 380,000 clones, more than 75% of them singletons. The sample comprised PBMCs or T cells enriched from blood (not recorded which). These receptors were taken from a man aged 30 to 45 who had recovered from COVID-19.

This clone was seen just once. V is TRBV7-2 and J is TRBJ2-7; 9 bases fit TRBD1. Germline-derived CDR1 and CDR2 are SGHTA and FQGNSA. CDR3 size: 17 residues. Unmatched junction bases numbered 13, after V lost 1 base and J lost 6 bases. The CDR3 sequence: CASSLGWGQGFQSEQYF. For the CDR3, the DNA is TGTGCCAGCAGCTTAGGTTGGGGACAGGGATTTCAAAGCGAGCAGTACTTC.

The V gene is TRBV6-5, the J gene TRBJ2-3; D not certain. Trimming pared 7 bases from V and 4 bases from J, leaving 15 bases between. CDR3 size: 14 residues. Germline CDR1 reads MNHEY; CDR2 reads SVGAGI. CDR3 DNA: TGTGCCAGCATCCCCTCGGGTCCACCAGATACGCAGTATTTT. This translates into CASIPSGPPDTQYF.

The chain links TRBV5-6 to TRBJ2-5, with no clear D. Germline V gene lookup returns CDR1 SGHDT and CDR2 YYEEEE. The CDR3 sequence is 13 residues long. Trimming left V 4 bases short and J 4 bases short, with 11 bases between. CDR3 protein: CASSKEERETQYF. For the CDR3, the DNA is TGTGCCAGCAGCAAAGAGGAGAGAGAGACCCAGTACTTC.

The chain joins TRBV27 to TRBJ1-4; 7 bases line up with TRBD1. The J segment lost 2 bases and the V segment lost 5 bases, leaving 5 bases of the junction unmatched. CDR3 size: 15 residues. Germline CDR1 reads MNHEY; CDR2 reads SMNVEV (reference sequence). The CDR3 DNA reads as TGTGCCAGCAGTCCATTGGGACAGACTAATGAAAAACTGTTTTTT. Translated, it gives CASSPLGQTNEKLFF.

This clone was observed once. The chain employs TRBV6-5 and TRBJ2-7; 9 positions agree with TRBD1. CDR1 is MNHEY, CDR2 SVGAGI, per germline. V lost 10 bases, J lost 2 bases, and 9 bases stayed unmatched. CDR3 length: 14 amino acids. The CDR3 nucleotides read TGTGCCATATCCCCCGGGACAGGGCCCTACGAGCAGTACTTC. Translation: CAISPGTGPYEQYF.

Concerning this clone itself: Other DNA sequences within the sample encode an identical CDR3. The chain couples TRBV2 to TRBJ1-5; D perhaps matches TRBD1 (5 bases). The ends were cut back, 1 base at V and 2 bases at J, with 9 bases in the middle. The CDR3 extends over 15 amino acids. Germline-derived CDR1 and CDR2 are SNHLY and FYNNEI. Here the CDR3 reads CASSEGGTGNQPQHF. The CDR3 DNA reads TGTGCCAGCAGTGAAGGAGGGACTGGCAATCAGCCCCAGCATTTT.

This CDR3 reads CAKGNNEQYF. The CDR3 DNA reads TGTGCCAAGGGGAATAACGAGCAGTACTTC. V is TRBV2 and J is TRBJ2-7; the D gene is possibly TRBD1 (5 bases). Looked up from germline, CDR1 is SNHLY and CDR2 is FYNNEI. This CDR3 contains 10 residues. Trimming took off 10 bases at V and 5 bases at J, with 9 bases between the two ends.